This TCR beta chain was documented in a study of blood T cell repertoires in COVID-19. Background on the study: COVID-19 samples from acute and convalescent phases originated in the United States, Italy and Spain.

The CDR3 is made up of 15 amino acids. The V and J ends lost 7 bases and 1 base, in that order; junction bases with no gene match: 12. Germline-derived CDR1 and CDR2 are SQVTM and ANQGSEA. Original processing notes: Amplification from reference gene primers served as the basis for estimated nucleated cell counts. Sequencing was performed with immunoSEQ multiplex PCR; in TCRdb, only in-frame clones are kept and a portion is missing. V, J and clone size were drawn from that table, and D and trimming were deduced from the DNA. This table holds fewer than 350,000 clones, 80% to 90% found once. The Seattle site enrolled patients during active infection and followed them longitudinally.

Input material: peripheral blood. This TCR was sampled from a woman aged 65 to 85 with COVID-19, enrolled during active disease. The V gene is TRBV29-1, the J gene TRBJ1-2, with 7 bases that match TRBD1. As DNA, the CDR3 is TGCAGCGCTGCCGGGGGACAGATCTATAACTATGGCTACACCTTC. Protein product: CSAAGGQIYNYGYTF.